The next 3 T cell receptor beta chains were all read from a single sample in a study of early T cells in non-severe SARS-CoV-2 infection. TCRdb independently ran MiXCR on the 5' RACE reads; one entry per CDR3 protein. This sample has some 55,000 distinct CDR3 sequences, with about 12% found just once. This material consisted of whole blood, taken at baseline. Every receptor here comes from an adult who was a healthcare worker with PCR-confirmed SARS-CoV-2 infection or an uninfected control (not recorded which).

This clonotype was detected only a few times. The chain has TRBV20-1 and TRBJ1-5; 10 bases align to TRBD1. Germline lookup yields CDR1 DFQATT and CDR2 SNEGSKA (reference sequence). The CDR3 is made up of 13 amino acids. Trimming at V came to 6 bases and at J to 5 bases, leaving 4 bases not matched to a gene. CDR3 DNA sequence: TGCAGTGCACAAGGACAGGGGGATCAGCCCCAGCATTTT. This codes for CSAQGQGDQPQHF.

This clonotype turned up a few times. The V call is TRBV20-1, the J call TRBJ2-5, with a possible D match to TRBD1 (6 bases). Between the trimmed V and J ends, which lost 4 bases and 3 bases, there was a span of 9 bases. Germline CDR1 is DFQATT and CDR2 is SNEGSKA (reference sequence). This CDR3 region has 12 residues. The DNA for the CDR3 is TGCAGTGCTACCGGACAGAAAGAGACCCAGTACTTC. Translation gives CSATGQKETQYF.

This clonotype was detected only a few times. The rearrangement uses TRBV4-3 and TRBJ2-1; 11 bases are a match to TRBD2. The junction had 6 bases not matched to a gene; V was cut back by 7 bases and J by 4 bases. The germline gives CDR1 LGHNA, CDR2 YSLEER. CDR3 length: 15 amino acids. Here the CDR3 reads CASTLAGGGYNEQFF. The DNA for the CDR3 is TGCGCCAGCACCCTAGCGGGAGGCGGTTACAATGAGCAGTTCTTC.